These T cell receptor beta chains were read from a single sample in a study of shared clonotypes between healthy human individuals. TCRdb's table, derived via immunoSEQ multiplex PCR, lists solely in-frame clones and lacks some. The sample includes more than 2,000,000 clones, around 90% of them seen just once. Material: naive CD4+ T cells sorted from blood. Receptors were obtained from a man aged 18 to 35 in good health. The CDR3 runs from the conserved cysteine through the conserved F or W. D genes are given only for firm matches. Clone size, where shown, is once, few, many, or a class for clones that have expanded.

>TRBV9|NA|NA|TRBJ1-1
CASSVAPIVNTEAFF
TGTGCCAGCAGCGTAGCTCCGATAGTGAACACTGAAGCTTTCTTT
>TRBV30|NA|TRBD1|TRBJ2-1
CAWRRTGGGYNEQFF
TGTGCCTGGCGTAGAACAGGGGGCGGCTACAATGAGCAGTTCTTC
>TRBV5-4|NA|TRBD1|TRBJ2-2
CASSTMDRVTGELFF
TGTGCCAGCAGCACTATGGACAGGGTGACCGGGGAGCTGTTTTTT
>TRBV10-2|NA|NA|TRBJ2-7
CASSSQGPYEQYF
TGCGCCAGCAGTTCCCAGGGGCCTTACGAGCAGTACTTC
>TRBV10-3|NA|TRBD1|TRBJ1-1
CAISRGQGSTEAFF
TGTGCCATCAGTAGAGGACAGGGGAGCACTGAAGCTTTCTTT
>TRBV2|NA|TRBD1|TRBJ1-1
CASSKDRGRGTEAFF
TGTGCCAGCAGTAAGGACAGGGGACGGGGCACTGAAGCTTTCTTT
>TRBV5-1|NA|NA|TRBJ2-1
CASSFGQAYNEQFF
TGCGCCAGCAGCTTTGGGCAGGCATACAATGAGCAGTTCTTC
>TRBV11-2|NA|NA|TRBJ2-3
CASSLGYQSTDTQYF
TGTGCCAGCAGCTTAGGATATCAGAGCACAGATACGCAGTATTTT
>TRBV18|NA|NA|TRBJ1-1
CASSPGAKNTEAFF
TGTGCCAGCTCACCTGGGGCGAAGAACACTGAAGCTTTCTTT
>TRBV6-1|once|NA|TRBJ2-7
CASSTDSYYEQYF
TGTGCCAGCAGTACCGACAGTTACTACGAGCAGTACTTC
>TRBV18|NA|NA|TRBJ1-5
CASSTMQGPLNQPQHF
TGTGCCAGCTCAACAATGCAGGGGCCACTAAATCAGCCCCAGCATTTT
>TRBV5-1|NA|TRBD1|TRBJ2-7
CASSPSGTGADEQYF
TGCGCCAGCAGCCCCTCCGGGACAGGGGCTGACGAGCAGTACTTC
>TRBV28|NA|NA|TRBJ2-7
CASSSYAEGYEQYF
TGTGCCAGCAGTTCCTACGCGGAAGGGTACGAGCAGTACTTC
>TRBV19|NA|NA|TRBJ1-1
CASRPFQGGTEAFF
TGTGCCAGTAGGCCCTTTCAGGGAGGCACTGAAGCTTTCTTT
>TRBV30|NA|NA|TRBJ2-1
CAWSARDRDYNEQFF
TGTGCCTGGAGTGCGCGGGACAGAGACTACAATGAGCAGTTCTTC
>TRBV6-1|once|NA|TRBJ2-7
CASTDWQGFHEQYF
TGTGCCAGCACCGATTGGCAGGGTTTCCACGAGCAGTACTTC
>TRBV25-1|NA|TRBD1|TRBJ2-7
CASQGQGATEQYF
TGTGCCAGCCAGGGACAGGGGGCAACCGAGCAGTACTTC
>TRBV10-1|once|NA|TRBJ2-1
CASSRGISGNEQFF
TGCGCCAGCAGTAGAGGGATTTCTGGCAATGAGCAGTTCTTC
>TRBV4-3|NA|NA|TRBJ1-1
CASSQEYTNTEAFF
TGCGCCAGCAGCCAAGAATATACGAACACTGAAGCTTTCTTT
>TRBV27|NA|TRBD2|TRBJ2-7
CASSQLAGVSYEQYF
TGTGCCAGCAGTCAACTAGCGGGGGTCTCCTACGAGCAGTACTTC
>TRBV30|NA|TRBD1|TRBJ1-5
CAWWTGSGPQHF
TGTGCCTGGTGGACAGGGAGTGGTCCCCAGCATTTT
>TRBV4-1|NA|TRBD1|TRBJ1-1
CASSQVDRGEAFF
TGCGCCAGCAGCCAAGTAGACAGGGGTGAAGCTTTCTTT
>TRBV7-9|NA|NA|TRBJ2-3
CASSLSGALATDTQYF
TGTGCCAGCAGCTTATCGGGGGCCCTGGCCACAGATACGCAGTATTTT
>TRBV6-6|NA|NA|TRBJ2-7
CASRIKYEQYF
TGTGCCAGCAGAATCAAATACGAGCAGTACTTC
>TRBV28|NA|TRBD1|TRBJ1-2
CASKGQGNYGYTF
TGTGCCAGCAAAGGACAGGGAAACTATGGCTACACCTTC
>TRBV19|NA|TRBD1|TRBJ1-6
CASSLGQGNSPLHF
TGTGCCAGTAGTTTGGGACAGGGGAATTCACCCCTCCACTTT
>TRBV7-7|NA|NA|TRBJ2-7
CASSLGHSYEQYF
TGTGCTAGCAGCTTAGGACACTCCTACGAGCAGTACTTC
>TRBV5-1|once|TRBD2|TRBJ2-3
CASSLVPAGGTDTQYF
TGCGCCAGCAGCTTGGTTCCCGCGGGAGGGACAGATACGCAGTATTTT
>TRBV25-1|NA|NA|TRBJ2-7
CASSSHRGERGEQYF
TGTGCCAGCAGCTCCCACCGGGGTGAGAGGGGCGAGCAGTACTTC
>TRBV20-1|NA|NA|TRBJ1-2
CSASGVRGYTF
TGCAGTGCTTCGGGGGTACGTGGCTACACCTTC
>TRBV5-1|NA|TRBD2|TRBJ2-1
CASSRTSGGAYNEQFF
TGCGCCAGCAGCAGAACTAGCGGGGGGGCATACAATGAGCAGTTCTTC
>TRBV28|once|TRBD1|TRBJ2-3
CASSLGDRGLDTQYF
TGTGCCAGCAGTTTAGGGGACAGGGGACTAGATACGCAGTATTTT
>TRBV27|NA|NA|TRBJ2-1
CASSPQGNEQFF
TGTGCCAGCAGTCCCCAGGGCAATGAGCAGTTCTTC
>TRBV28|NA|NA|TRBJ2-3
CASVKTSTDTQYF
TGTGCCAGCGTTAAGACCAGCACAGATACGCAGTATTTT
>TRBV10-3|NA|NA|TRBJ1-4
CAISNSGSPSEKLFF
TGTGCCATTTCGAATTCGGGGAGCCCCTCTGAAAAACTGTTTTTT
>TRBV30|NA|NA|TRBJ2-4
CAWSVPQYKNIQYF
TGTGCCTGGAGTGTACCTCAGTACAAAAACATTCAGTACTTC
>TRBV30|NA|NA|TRBJ1-5
CAWSAPASAQPQHF
TGTGCCTGGAGTGCCCCCGCATCGGCTCAGCCCCAGCATTTT
>TRBV19|NA|TRBD1|TRBJ1-4
CASSTGTGAEKLFF
TGTGCCAGTAGTACAGGGACAGGGGCAGAAAAACTGTTTTTT
>TRBV9|NA|NA|TRBJ1-6
CASSPRDNSPLHF
TGTGCCAGCAGCCCCCGGGATAATTCACCCCTCCACTTT
>TRBV2|NA|TRBD1|TRBJ2-1
CANRQGPTYNEQFF
TGTGCCAACAGACAGGGTCCTACATACAATGAGCAGTTCTTC
>TRBV29-1|NA|TRBD2|TRBJ2-2
CSVGGLAGRTNTGELFF
TGCAGCGTTGGAGGACTAGCGGGGCGAACGAACACCGGGGAGCTGTTTTTT
>TRBV19|NA|TRBD1|TRBJ1-5
CASSIAPGQGAWGNQPQHF
TGTGCCAGTAGTATAGCTCCGGGACAGGGGGCGTGGGGCAATCAGCCCCAGCATTTT
>TRBV7-9|NA|NA|TRBJ2-1
CASSLAISGAEQFF
TGTGCCAGCAGCTTAGCGATTTCGGGGGCCGAGCAGTTCTTC
>TRBV4-1|NA|NA|TRBJ1-1
CASSQGQVGLMNTEAFF
TGCGCCAGCAGCCAAGGACAGGTGGGACTCATGAACACTGAAGCTTTCTTT
>TRBV5-4|NA|TRBD2|TRBJ2-7
CASSSKTSGDAYEQYF
TGTGCCAGCAGTTCAAAAACTAGCGGGGATGCCTACGAGCAGTACTTC
>TRBV18|NA|TRBD1|TRBJ2-4
CASSGQGARRDIQYF
TGTGCCAGCTCGGGACAGGGGGCGCGGAGGGACATTCAGTACTTC